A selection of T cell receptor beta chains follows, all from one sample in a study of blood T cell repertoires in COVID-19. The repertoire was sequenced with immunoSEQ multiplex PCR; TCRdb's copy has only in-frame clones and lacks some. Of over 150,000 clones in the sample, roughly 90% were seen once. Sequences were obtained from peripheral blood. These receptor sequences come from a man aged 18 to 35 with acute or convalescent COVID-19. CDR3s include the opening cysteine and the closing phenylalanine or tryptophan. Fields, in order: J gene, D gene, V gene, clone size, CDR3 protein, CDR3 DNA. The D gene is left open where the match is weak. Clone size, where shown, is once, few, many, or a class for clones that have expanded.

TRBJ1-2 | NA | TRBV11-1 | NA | CASSLYGGALRYGYTF | TGTGCCAGCAGCTTATATGGGGGGGCGCTTAGGTATGGCTACACCTTC
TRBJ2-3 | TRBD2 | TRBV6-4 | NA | CASSPEASGKDTQYF | TGTGCCAGCAGTCCCGAGGCTAGCGGGAAGGATACGCAGTATTTT
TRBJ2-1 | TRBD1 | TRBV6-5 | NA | CASSTRDRSHNEQFF | TGTGCCAGCAGTACTAGGGACAGGTCCCACAATGAGCAGTTCTTC
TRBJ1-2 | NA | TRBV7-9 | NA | CASSLTDTSLPYGYTF | TGTGCCAGCAGCCTAACTGACACCTCCCTACCCTATGGCTACACCTTC
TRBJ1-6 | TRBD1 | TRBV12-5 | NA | CASGLPTGTDNNSPLHF | TGTGCTAGTGGTCTCCCGACAGGGACAGATAATAATTCACCCCTCCACTTT
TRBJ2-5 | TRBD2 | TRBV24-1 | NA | CATSDFASGSKETQYF | TGTGCCACCAGTGATTTCGCTAGCGGGAGTAAAGAGACCCAGTACTTC
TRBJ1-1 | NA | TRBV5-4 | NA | CASSLDQMNTEAFF | TGTGCCAGCAGCTTGGATCAGATGAACACTGAAGCTTTCTTT
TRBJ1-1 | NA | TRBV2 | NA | CASLTWGASNTEAFF | TGTGCCAGCCTCACCTGGGGAGCGTCTAACACTGAAGCTTTCTTT
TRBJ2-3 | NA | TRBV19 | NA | CASRAGGTDTQYF | TGTGCCAGTAGGGCAGGGGGCACAGATACGCAGTATTTT
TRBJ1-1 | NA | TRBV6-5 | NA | CASSYRDNRGSTEAFF | TGTGCCAGCAGTTACCGGGACAATCGGGGTAGTACTGAAGCTTTCTTT
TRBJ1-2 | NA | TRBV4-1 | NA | CASSHSGGQDYGYTF | TGCGCCAGCAGCCACTCGGGGGGGCAGGACTATGGCTACACCTTC
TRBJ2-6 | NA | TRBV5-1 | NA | CASSLAGSGANVLTF | TGCGCCAGCAGCTTGGCGGGGTCTGGGGCCAACGTCCTGACTTTC
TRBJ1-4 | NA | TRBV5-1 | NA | CASSPPGGREKLFF | TGCGCCAGCAGCCCGCCGGGGGGCCGCGAAAAACTGTTTTTT
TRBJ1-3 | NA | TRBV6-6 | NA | CASSYSANTIYF | TGTGCCAGCAGTTACTCAGCAAACACCATATATTTT
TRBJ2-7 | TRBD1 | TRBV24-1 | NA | CATSDPGQGSYEQYF | TGTGCCACCAGTGACCCGGGACAGGGGAGCTACGAGCAGTACTTC
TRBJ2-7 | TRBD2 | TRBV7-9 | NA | CASSSGTNEQYF | TGTGCCAGCAGCTCCGGGACTAACGAGCAGTACTTC
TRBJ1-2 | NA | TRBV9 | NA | CASSVGEGLYGYTF | TGTGCCAGCAGCGTAGGCGAAGGACTCTATGGCTACACCTTC
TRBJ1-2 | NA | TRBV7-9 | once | CASSPLGHLSTYGYTF | TGTGCCAGCAGCCCCTTGGGACACCTTAGTACCTATGGCTACACCTTC
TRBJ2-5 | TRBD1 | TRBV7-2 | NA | CASSLGTGNQETQYF | TGTGCCAGCAGCTTAGGGACAGGGAACCAAGAGACCCAGTACTTC
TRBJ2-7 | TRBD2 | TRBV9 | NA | CASSVDLIPGGINEQYF | TGTGCCAGCAGCGTAGACTTAATCCCGGGGGGGATCAACGAGCAGTACTTC
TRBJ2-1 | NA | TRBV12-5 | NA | CASGLLDNEQFF | TGTGCTAGTGGTCTACTAGACAATGAGCAGTTCTTC
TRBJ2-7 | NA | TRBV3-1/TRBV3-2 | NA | CASSRGVLEQYF | TGTGCCAGCAGCCGGGGGGTACTTGAGCAGTACTTC
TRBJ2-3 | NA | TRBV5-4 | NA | CASSLAEAADTQYF | TGTGCCAGCAGCTTAGCGGAGGCTGCAGATACGCAGTATTTT
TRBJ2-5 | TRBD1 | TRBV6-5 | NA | CASRIPGQGGETQYF | TGTGCCAGCAGAATACCGGGACAGGGAGGGGAGACCCAGTACTTC
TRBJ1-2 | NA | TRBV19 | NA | CASSFRGILEGYTF | TGTGCCAGTAGTTTCCGAGGGATCTTAGAAGGCTACACCTTC
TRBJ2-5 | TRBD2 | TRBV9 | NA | CASSAGTSGPRETQYF | TGTGCCAGCAGCGCAGGGACTAGCGGGCCTAGAGAGACCCAGTACTTC
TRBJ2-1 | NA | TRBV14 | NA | CASSQRRGTEQFF | TGTGCCAGCAGCCAAAGACGGGGGACCGAGCAGTTCTTC
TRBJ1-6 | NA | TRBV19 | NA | CASSITGRDSPLHF | TGTGCCAGTAGTATCACAGGGAGGGATTCACCCCTCCACTTT
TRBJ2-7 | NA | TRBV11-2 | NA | CASSPGTNYEQYF | TGTGCCAGCAGCCCCGGGACAAACTACGAGCAGTACTTC